The sequence of this T cell receptor beta chain was determined in a study of blood T cell repertoires in COVID-19. Study context: Samples came from the United States, Italy and Spain, spanning acute and convalescent COVID-19. PBMCs, B-cell-depleted T cells, or T cells were the source of the cDNA or gDNA that made up the material.

Germline values: CDR1 SGHTA, CDR2 FQGNSA. The CDR3 length is 14 residues. J gave up 3 bases and V 5 bases, and 4 bases lay outside the gene matches. Per the authors' pipeline: Amplifying reference gene primers gave estimates of nucleated cell counts. Repertoires were generated with immunoSEQ multiplex PCR, while TCRdb's copy carries only in-frame clones and drops some. Clone size and the V and J calls come from that table; the DNA yielded D and trimming. The sample has about 89,000 clones, 88% seen once. The TCR sequence derives from a man aged 55-75 years with acute or convalescent COVID-19. The J gene is TRBJ2-7, the V gene TRBV7-2; 10 bases align to TRBD1. Sequencing was performed on peripheral blood. The DNA for the CDR3 is TGTGCCAGCAGCCCCAGGACAGGGGGCTACGAGCAGTACTTC. This gives the protein CASSPRTGGYEQYF.